This TCR beta chain was sequenced during a study of T-cell memory formation after mild COVID-19. Study-level results: Clones from the second wave (peaking day 37) had unconfirmed SARS-CoV-2 specificity. Those CD4+ clones that contracted were mainly in CM and EM (CD8+ ones in EMRA).

In the case of this clonotype: What it recognizes is unknown.

TCRdb called the 5' RACE reads again in MiXCR, with one record for every CDR3 protein. This sample carries roughly 120,000 distinct CDR3 sequences, 15% to 20% of them seen once, and the ten largest clones take approximately 15%. Trimming took 5 bases from V and 0 from J, leaving 14 bases between them. This CDR3 region has 17 residues. Germline-derived CDR1 and CDR2 are LNHDA and SQIVND (reference sequence). The J gene is TRBJ2-6, the V gene TRBV19, with D unclear. Sequencing was performed on PBMCs or a T cell subset sorted from them (not recorded which). The sequence came from an adult woman who had mild COVID-19 (a few samples of this study predate the infection). Cell type and time point are not known. CDR3: CASSRALPSSGANVLTF. The CDR3 coding sequence is TGTGCCAGTAGTCGGGCGTTGCCCAGCTCTGGGGCCAACGTCCTGACTTTC.